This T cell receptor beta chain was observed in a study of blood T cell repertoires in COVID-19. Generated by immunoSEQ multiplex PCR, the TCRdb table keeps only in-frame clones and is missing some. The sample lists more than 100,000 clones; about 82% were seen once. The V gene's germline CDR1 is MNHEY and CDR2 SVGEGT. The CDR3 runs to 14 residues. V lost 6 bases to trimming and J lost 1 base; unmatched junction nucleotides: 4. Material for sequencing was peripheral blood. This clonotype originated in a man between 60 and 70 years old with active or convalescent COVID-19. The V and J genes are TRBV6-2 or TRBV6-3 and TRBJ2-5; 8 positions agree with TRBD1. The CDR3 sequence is CASSSGTGQETQYF. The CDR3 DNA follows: TGTGCCAGCAGCTCCGGGACAGGCCAAGAGACCCAGTACTTC.